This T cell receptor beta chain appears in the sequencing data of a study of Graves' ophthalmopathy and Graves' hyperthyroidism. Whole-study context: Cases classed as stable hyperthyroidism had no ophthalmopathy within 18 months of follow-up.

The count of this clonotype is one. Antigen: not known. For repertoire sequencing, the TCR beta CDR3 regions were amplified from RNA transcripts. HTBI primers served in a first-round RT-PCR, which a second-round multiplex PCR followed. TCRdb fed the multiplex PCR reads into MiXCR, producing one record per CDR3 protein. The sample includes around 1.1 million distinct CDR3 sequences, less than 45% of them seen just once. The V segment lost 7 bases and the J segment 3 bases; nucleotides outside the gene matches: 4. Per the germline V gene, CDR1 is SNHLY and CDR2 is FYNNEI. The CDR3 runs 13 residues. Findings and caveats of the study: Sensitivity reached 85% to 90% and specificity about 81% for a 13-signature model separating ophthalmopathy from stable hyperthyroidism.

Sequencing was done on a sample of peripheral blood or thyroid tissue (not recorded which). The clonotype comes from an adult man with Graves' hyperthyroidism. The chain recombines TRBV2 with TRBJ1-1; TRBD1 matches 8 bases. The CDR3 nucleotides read TGTGCCAGCAACGACAGGGGAGACACTGAAGCTTTCTTT. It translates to CASNDRGDTEAFF. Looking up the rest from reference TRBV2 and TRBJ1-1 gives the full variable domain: EPEVTQTPSHQVTQMGQEVILRCVPISNHLYFYWYRQILGQKVEFLVSFYNNEISEKSEIFDDQFSVERPDGSNFTLKIRSTKLEDSAMYFCASNDRGDTEAFFGQGTRLTVV.